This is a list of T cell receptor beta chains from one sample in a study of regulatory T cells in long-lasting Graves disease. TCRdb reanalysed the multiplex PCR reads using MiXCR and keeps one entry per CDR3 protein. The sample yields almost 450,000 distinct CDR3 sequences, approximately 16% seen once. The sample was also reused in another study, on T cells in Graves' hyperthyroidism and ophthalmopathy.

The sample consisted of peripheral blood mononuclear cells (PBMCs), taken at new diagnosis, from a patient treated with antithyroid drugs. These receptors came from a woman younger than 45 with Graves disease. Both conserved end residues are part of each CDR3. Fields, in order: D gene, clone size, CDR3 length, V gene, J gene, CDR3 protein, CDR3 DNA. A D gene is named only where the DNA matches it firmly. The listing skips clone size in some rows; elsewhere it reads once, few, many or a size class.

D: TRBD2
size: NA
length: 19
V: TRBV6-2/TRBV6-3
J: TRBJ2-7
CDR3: CASSYAGHLPAGVSYEQYF
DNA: TGTGCCAGCAGCTACGCGGGACACCTCCCAGCGGGAGTGAGCTACGAGCAGTACTTC

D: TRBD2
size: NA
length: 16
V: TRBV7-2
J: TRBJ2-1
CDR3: CASSFQSGRAYNEQFF
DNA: TGTGCCAGCAGCTTCCAGAGCGGGAGGGCCTACAATGAGCAGTTCTTC

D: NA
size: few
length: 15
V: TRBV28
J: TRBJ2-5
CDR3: CASSSNRGGLETQYF
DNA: TGTGCCAGCAGTTCAAACAGGGGGGGCTTAGAGACCCAGTACTTC

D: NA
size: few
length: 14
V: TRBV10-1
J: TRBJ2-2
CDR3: CASRLDRSTGELFF
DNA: TGCGCCAGCCGACTGGACAGATCCACCGGGGAGCTGTTTTTT

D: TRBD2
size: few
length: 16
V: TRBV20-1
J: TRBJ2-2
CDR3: CSAPTSGRGRTGELFF
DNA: TGCAGTGCTCCGACTAGCGGGAGGGGAAGAACCGGGGAGCTGTTTTTT

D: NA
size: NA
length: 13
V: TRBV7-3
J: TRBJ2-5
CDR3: CASSFAAKETQYF
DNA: TGTGCCAGCAGCTTTGCAGCTAAAGAGACCCAGTACTTC

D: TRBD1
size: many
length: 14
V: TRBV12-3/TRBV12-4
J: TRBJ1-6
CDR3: CASRPDRGPSPLHF
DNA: TGTGCCAGCAGACCAGACAGGGGTCCTTCACCCCTCCACTTT

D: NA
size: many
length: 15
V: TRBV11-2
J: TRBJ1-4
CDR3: CASSFGRGFNEKLFF
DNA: TGTGCCAGCAGCTTTGGAAGGGGGTTTAATGAAAAACTGTTTTTT

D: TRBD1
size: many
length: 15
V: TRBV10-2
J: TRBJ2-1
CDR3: CASDRVGGTYNEQFF
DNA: TGCGCCAGCGACAGGGTTGGAGGCACCTACAATGAGCAGTTCTTC

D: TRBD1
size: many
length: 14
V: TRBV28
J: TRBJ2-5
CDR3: CATRDRGPQETQYF
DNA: TGTGCCACCCGGGACAGGGGCCCCCAAGAGACCCAGTACTTC

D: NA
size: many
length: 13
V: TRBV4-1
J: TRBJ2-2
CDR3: CASSQDLAGELFF
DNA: TGCGCCAGCAGCCAAGATCTTGCCGGGGAGCTGTTTTTT

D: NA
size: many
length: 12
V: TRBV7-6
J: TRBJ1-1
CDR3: CASSSRGAEAFF
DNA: TGTGCCAGCAGCTCCCGTGGGGCAGAAGCTTTCTTT

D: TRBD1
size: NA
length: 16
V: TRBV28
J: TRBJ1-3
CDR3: CASSHPQGAFGNTIYF
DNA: TGTGCCAGCAGTCACCCGCAGGGGGCATTTGGAAACACCATATATTTT

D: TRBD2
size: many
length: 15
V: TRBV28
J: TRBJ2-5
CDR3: CASSLGGSGSFLVFF
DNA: TGTGCCAGCAGTTTGGGTGGTAGCGGGAGTTTCCTTGTGTTCTTC

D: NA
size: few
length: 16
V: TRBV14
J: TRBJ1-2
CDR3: CASSQAVKGIPYGYTF
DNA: TGTGCCAGCAGCCAAGCCGTCAAGGGGATTCCATATGGCTACACCTTC

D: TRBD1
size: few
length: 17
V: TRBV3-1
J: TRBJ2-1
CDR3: CASSQEIVVGQGNEQFF
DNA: TGTGCCAGCAGCCAAGAAATAGTGGTCGGACAGGGCAATGAGCAGTTCTTC

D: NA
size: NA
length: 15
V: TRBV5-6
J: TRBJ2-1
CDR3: CASSFLGGRANEQFF
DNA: TGTGCCAGCAGCTTTCTGGGGGGTAGGGCCAATGAGCAGTTCTTC

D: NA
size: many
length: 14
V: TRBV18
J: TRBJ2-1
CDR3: CASSPPPGSNEQFF
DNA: TGTGCCAGCTCACCACCGCCGGGAAGTAATGAGCAGTTCTTC

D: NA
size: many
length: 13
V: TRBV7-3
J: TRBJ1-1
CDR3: CASSLIPDREAFF
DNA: TGTGCCAGCAGCTTAATACCGGATAGAGAAGCTTTCTTT

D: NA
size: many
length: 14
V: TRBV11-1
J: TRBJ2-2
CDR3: CASSEMTVTGELFF
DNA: TGTGCCAGCAGCGAAATGACGGTAACCGGGGAGCTGTTTTTT

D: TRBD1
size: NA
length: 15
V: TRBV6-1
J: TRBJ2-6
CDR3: CASRQPGQGTNVLTF
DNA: TGTGCCAGCAGACAGCCGGGACAGGGGACCAACGTCCTGACTTTC

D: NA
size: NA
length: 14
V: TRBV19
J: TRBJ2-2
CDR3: CASSSLGSTGELFF
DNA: TGTGCCAGTAGCTCTTTGGGAAGCACCGGGGAGCTGTTTTTT

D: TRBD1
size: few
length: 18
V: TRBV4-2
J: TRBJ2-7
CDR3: CASSPSPILGQGVGEQYF
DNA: TGTGCCAGCAGCCCAAGTCCCATTCTAGGACAGGGAGTTGGGGAACAGTACTTC